The 16 T cell receptor beta chains below were found in one sample sequenced in a study of T cell changes during pregnancy in multiple sclerosis. The table came from immunoSEQ multiplex PCR; TCRdb's copy has only in-frame clones and leaves some out. Of some 52,000 clones listed, over 80% are singletons. Sequencing used CD4+ T cells from peripheral blood mononuclear cells, obtained in the third trimester of pregnancy. These receptors were taken from a female donor with multiple sclerosis, enrolled in a pregnancy study.

The chain couples TRBV29-1 to TRBJ2-1; D unclear. The V gene's germline CDR1 is SQVTM and CDR2 ANQGSEA. The V gene lost 4 bases and the J gene lost 5 bases, with 9 bases spanning the gap. The CDR3 is made up of 12 amino acids. The CDR3 region has the DNA TGCAGCGTTGGGCTCCCGAACAATGAGCAGTTCTTC. This gives the protein CSVGLPNNEQFF.

The chain has TRBV6-7 and TRBJ2-5; D remains unclear. TRBV6-7 falls under the ORF class, with uncertain function. The CDR3 sequence is 15 residues long. Trimming pared 0 bases from V and 2 bases from J, leaving 10 bases between. Written as DNA, the CDR3 is TGTGCCAGCAGTTACTCGCTGGAGACTCAAGAGACCCAGTACTTC. Its protein product is CASSYSLETQETQYF.

This chain uses TRBV2 with TRBJ2-4; 8 bases match TRBD1. Germline assignment: CDR1 SNHLY and CDR2 FYNNEI. The V gene end was trimmed by 4 bases and the J gene end by 9 bases; junction bases not matched to a gene: 8. The CDR3 spans 14 residues. CDR3 nucleotides: TGTGCCAGCAGTGGGCGGACAGGGCAGTCCATTCAGTACTTC. Translating gives CASSGRTGQSIQYF.

This chain uses TRBV6-6 with TRBJ1-3; tentatively, D is TRBD1 (5 bases). Germline V lookup: CDR1 MNHNY, CDR2 SVGAGI (reference sequence). Trimming shortened V by 7 bases and J by 4 bases, and 17 bases separated the two germline ends. The CDR3 is 15 residues long. The CDR3 coding sequence is TGTGCCAGCACCGACCCCGGAAACAGGGGAAACACCATATATTTT. The encoded protein is CASTDPGNRGNTIYF.

The V and J genes are TRBV2 and TRBJ2-7; D is unclear. In germline, CDR1 is SNHLY, CDR2 FYNNEI. This CDR3 has 12 residues. V was pared by 3 bases and J by 6 bases, with 9 bases between. The CDR3 protein is CASSEYRAEQYF. Written as DNA, the CDR3 is TGTGCCAGCAGTGAGTACAGAGCCGAGCAGTACTTC.

The gene calls are TRBV9 and TRBJ2-1; TRBD2 matches at 9 bases. Germline V gene sequence: CDR1 SGDLS, CDR2 YYNGEE. V lost 4 bases and J lost 0; bases outside the gene matches: 11. There are 18 residues in the CDR3. The CDR3 sequence is CASSPHFGRGGSYNEQFF. The CDR3 DNA reads TGTGCCAGCAGCCCCCACTTTGGGCGGGGGGGCTCCTACAATGAGCAGTTCTTC.

The chain recombines TRBV19 with TRBJ1-5, with 11 bases aligning to TRBD1. Losses at the gene ends were 4 bases for V and 6 bases for J; bases not matched to a gene: 11. Germline V gives CDR1 LNHDA, CDR2 SQIVND (reference sequence). There are 17 residues in the CDR3. The CDR3 bases are TGTGCCAGTAGTAAACTCGGGACAGGGGGTTCGTTTCAGCCCCAGCATTTT. It is translated as CASSKLGTGGSFQPQHF.

The chain carries TRBV27 and TRBJ1-5, with 7 positions matching TRBD1. CDR3 length equals 14 residues. CDR1 MNHEY and CDR2 SMNVEV come from the germline V gene (reference sequence). Unmatched junction bases numbered 7, after V lost 8 bases and J lost 3 bases. DNA for the CDR3: TGTGCCAGCCGTCGGGACAGTCTCAATCAGCCCCAGCATTTT. Its translation: CASRRDSLNQPQHF.

This chain connects TRBV9 to TRBJ2-5; D uncertain. This CDR3 spans 14 amino acids. Per the germline V gene, CDR1 is SGDLS and CDR2 is YYNGEE. V shed 1 base and J shed 0 bases, with 7 bases lying between them. In nucleotides, the CDR3 is TGTGCCAGCAGCGTATTCCCGTACCAAGAGACCCAGTACTTC. As protein: CASSVFPYQETQYF.

The V and J genes are TRBV6-5 and TRBJ2-7; D might be TRBD1 (6 bases). CDR3 length: 16 residues. V lost 4 bases, J lost 3 bases, and 19 bases lay in between. Germline CDR1 and CDR2: MNHEY and SVGAGI. CDR3: CASSSLRGTQVYEQYF. Here the CDR3 DNA reads TGTGCCAGCAGTTCCCTAAGAGGGACACAGGTCTACGAGCAGTACTTC.

Concerning this clone: The junction shows a germline mismatch at one end, possibly a read error. V and J are TRBV18 and TRBJ1-1; 9 bases are shared with TRBD1. This CDR3 comprises 14 residues. Germline V gene sequence: CDR1 KGHSH, CDR2 LQKENI. CDR3 nucleotide sequence: TGTGCCAGCTCACCAGGGACAGGGAACGCTGAAGCTTTCTTT. Its protein is CASSPGTGNAEAFF.

This rearrangement joins TRBV5-1 to TRBJ2-2; D is perhaps TRBD1 (6 bases). The CDR3 contains 15 residues. Germline CDR1 SGHRS, CDR2 YFSETQ. Trimming took 1 base from V and 6 from J, leaving 13 bases between them. DNA for the CDR3: TGCGCCAGCAGCTTGACAGGGATGCTAGCCGGGGAGCTGTTTTTT. Translating it yields CASSLTGMLAGELFF.

The rearrangement joins TRBV6-5 to TRBJ1-4; 10 positions agree with TRBD1. Germline values: CDR1 MNHEY, CDR2 SVGAGI. The V gene end was trimmed by 8 bases and the J gene end by 7 bases; junction bases not matched to a gene: 7. The CDR3 runs to 14 residues. The chain's CDR3 is CASGRQGAGEKLFF. For the CDR3, the DNA is TGTGCCAGCGGGAGACAGGGGGCTGGTGAAAAACTGTTTTTT.

The chain uses TRBV2 and TRBJ2-5; TRBD2 agrees at 14 bases. V trimming: 8 bases; J trimming: 5 bases; junction bases outside the gene matches: 7. This CDR3 region has 15 residues. Germline loops: CDR1 SNHLY, CDR2 FYNNEI. CDR3 protein: CASAGTSGRLETQYF. The CDR3 DNA sequence: TGTGCCAGCGCCGGGACTAGCGGGAGACTGGAGACCCAGTACTTC.

The V and J genes are TRBV6-1 and TRBJ1-6; 7 nucleotides match TRBD1. Germline values: CDR1 MNHNS, CDR2 SASEGT. The CDR3 has 15 amino acids. After removal of 4 bases from V and 9 bases from J, the junction contained 9 bases not matched to a gene. Here the CDR3 DNA reads TGTGCCAGCAGTGGAAACAGGGGCGCGGGTTCACCCCTCCACTTT. It specifies CASSGNRGAGSPLHF.

The V call is TRBV30, the J call TRBJ2-1, with 7 bases fitting TRBD2. The CDR3 is 12 amino acids. The V gene end was trimmed by 1 base and the J gene end by 15 bases; junction bases not matched to a gene: 9. CDR1 and CDR2 from the germline V gene are GTSNPN and SVGIG (reference sequence). CDR3 sequence (DNA): TGTGCCTGGAGTGGGAGCGGGGCCCCCCCGTTCTTC. It codes for CAWSGSGAPPFF.